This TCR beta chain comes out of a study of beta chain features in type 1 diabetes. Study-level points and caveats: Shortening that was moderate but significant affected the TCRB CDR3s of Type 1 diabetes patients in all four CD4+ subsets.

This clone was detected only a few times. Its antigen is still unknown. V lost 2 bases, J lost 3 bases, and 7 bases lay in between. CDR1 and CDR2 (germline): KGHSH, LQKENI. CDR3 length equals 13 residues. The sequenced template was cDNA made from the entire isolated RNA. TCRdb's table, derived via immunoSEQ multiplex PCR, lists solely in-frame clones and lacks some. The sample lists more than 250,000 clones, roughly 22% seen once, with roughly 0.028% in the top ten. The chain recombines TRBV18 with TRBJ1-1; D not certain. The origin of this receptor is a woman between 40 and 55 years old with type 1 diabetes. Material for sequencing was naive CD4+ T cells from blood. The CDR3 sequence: CASSPGEHTEAFF. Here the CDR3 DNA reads TGTGCCAGCTCACCAGGAGAGCACACTGAAGCTTTCTTT.